Below are 19 T cell receptor beta chains sequenced from a single sample in a study of T cell repertoires in cytomegalovirus infection. TCRdb re-analysed the reads in MiXCR, keeping a single row per CDR3 protein. The table lists approximately 1,000,000 distinct CDR3 sequences, around 29% of them singletons. These receptors lack a known antigen. Sequenced here: cultured CD8+ T cells from PBMCs, sampled from culture after CMV antigen stimulation. These receptor sequences come from a human donor in good health (CMV status not recorded). Some clones in this sample may be carry-over from other donors' samples.

The rearrangement links TRBV6-2 or TRBV6-3 to TRBJ1-2, with 7 bases matching TRBD1. Germline assignment: CDR1 MNHEY and CDR2 SVGEGT. V lost 2 bases, J lost 2 bases, and 2 bases stayed unmatched. The CDR3 has 14 amino acids. CDR3: CASSYLQGNYGYTF. CDR3 nucleotides: TGTGCCAGCAGTTACCTACAGGGGAACTATGGCTACACCTTC.

This clonotype was recorded only once. The chain uses TRBV7-9 and TRBJ2-3, with 13 bases that match TRBD2. V lost 5 bases to trimming and J lost 4 bases; unmatched junction nucleotides: 6. Per germline, CDR1 SEHNR and CDR2 FQNEAQ (reference sequence). The length of the CDR3 is 16 residues. Here the CDR3 DNA reads TGTGCCAGCAGCCTCACGACTAGCGGGGGGCCAGATACGCAGTATTTT. Translated, it gives CASSLTTSGGPDTQYF.

The chain recombines TRBV25-1 with TRBJ2-2, with D unresolved. CDR1 and CDR2 from the germline V gene are MGHDK and SYGVNS. The CDR3 consists of 13 residues. V was pared by 1 base and J by 6 bases, with 6 bases between. The CDR3 sequence: CASSESTPGELFF. CDR3 bases: TGTGCCAGCAGTGAATCAACCCCCGGGGAGCTGTTTTTT.

This clonotype has more than one count but fewer than ten. V gene TRBV6-6 combines with J gene TRBJ2-7; tentative D call: TRBD1 (6 bases). The CDR3 extends over 15 amino acids. Germline V gene lookup returns CDR1 MNHNY and CDR2 SVGAGI (reference sequence). Deletions cut 4 bases from V and 2 bases from J, with 15 bases between. The CDR3 sequence is CASSWGWDNAYEQYF. DNA of the CDR3: TGTGCCAGCAGTTGGGGTTGGGACAACGCCTACGAGCAGTACTTC.

This clonotype has only a few counts. The limits of the CDR3 on the DNA are not certain, so only TCRdb's listed CDR3 is given. The V and J genes are TRBV6-1 and TRBJ1-2. Germline values: CDR1 MNHNS, CDR2 SASEGT. The CDR3 is made up of 14 amino acids, end residues included. This chain's CDR3 is CASSEMPFGNGYTF.

This clonotype was counted a few times. The chain uses TRBV2 and TRBJ1-6; D is undetermined. V lost 6 bases, J lost 14 bases, and 8 bases lay in between. The CDR3 contains 10 residues. The germline CDR1 and CDR2 sequences are SNHLY and FYNNEI. This CDR3 reads CASSGSSLHF. As DNA, the CDR3 is TGTGCCAGCAGCGGCAGTTCCCTCCACTTT.

This clonotype was found a few times. V and J are TRBV7-2 and TRBJ1-1, with D tentatively TRBD1 (5 bases). With 5 bases removed from V and 5 bases from J, the gap between germline ends came to 24 bases. Germline V gives CDR1 SGHTA, CDR2 FQGNSA. The CDR3 totals 17 residues. In DNA form, the CDR3 reads TGTGCCAGCAGCATATATTTCACCACAGGCTTCGGAACTGAAGCTTTCTTT. It yields the protein CASSIYFTTGFGTEAFF.

This chain connects TRBV18 to TRBJ1-1; D ambiguous. Between the trimmed V and J ends, which lost 3 bases and 3 bases, there was a span of 11 bases. CDR3 length: 14 amino acids. Germline CDR1 and CDR2: KGHSH and LQKENI. CDR3 protein: CASSPWTSDTEAFF. DNA for the CDR3: TGTGCCAGCTCACCTTGGACTTCGGACACTGAAGCTTTCTTT.

A few counts support this clonotype. The CDR3 DNA reads as TGTGCCAGCAGTTGGTCGGCGGGAAACAATGAGCAGTTCTTC. This translates into CASSWSAGNNEQFF. The chain recombines TRBV6-1 with TRBJ2-1; a possible D gene is TRBD2 (6 bases). CDR1 is MNHNS and CDR2 is SASEGT in the germline V gene. The CDR3 is 14 residues long. The germline V and J ends were trimmed by 5 bases and 5 bases, with 13 bases remaining between them.

This clonotype was detected once. V gene TRBV6-6 combines with J gene TRBJ1-2; 8 nucleotides line up with TRBD1. The J segment lost 2 bases and the V segment lost 7 bases, leaving 6 bases of the junction unmatched. CDR3 size: 14 residues. Germline V gene lookup returns CDR1 MNHNY and CDR2 SVGAGI (reference sequence). CDR3 protein: CASILWTGNYGYTF. The CDR3 DNA follows: TGTGCCAGCATCCTCTGGACAGGGAACTATGGCTACACCTTC.

This chain uses TRBV2 with TRBJ1-5; the D is unclear. Trimming pared 9 bases from V and 0 bases from J, leaving 9 bases between. The CDR3 loop spans 13 amino acids. Germline assignment: CDR1 SNHLY and CDR2 FYNNEI. CDR3 nucleotides: TGTGCCAGTCAGGAGTATAGCAATCAGCCCCAGCATTTT. Translating it yields CASQEYSNQPQHF.

This clonotype was detected only a few times. This chain connects TRBV10-1 to TRBJ2-2; D not certain. The germline V and J ends were trimmed by 2 bases and 6 bases, with 4 bases remaining between them. Looked up from germline, CDR1 is WNHNN and CDR2 is SYGVQD (reference sequence). The CDR3 covers 12 residues. CDR3: CASSESAGELFF. The CDR3 DNA sequence: TGCGCCAGCAGTGAGAGTGCCGGGGAGCTGTTTTTT.

This clonotype has more than one count but fewer than ten. This chain links TRBV6-1 with TRBJ2-7, with D maybe TRBD1 (6 bases). The CDR3 contains 14 residues. V lost 4 bases and J 0 bases, leaving 10 bases between the germline ends. Germline V gene data show CDR1 as MNHNS and CDR2 as SASEGT. The chain's CDR3 is CASSVRGSSYEQYV. CDR3 sequence (DNA): TGTGCCAGCAGTGTAAGGGGGAGCTCCTACGAGCAGTACGTC.

This chain links TRBV6-2 or TRBV6-3 with TRBJ1-5; maybe TRBD1 (5 bases). Per the germline V gene, CDR1 is MNHEY and CDR2 is SVGEGT. This CDR3 region has 18 residues. Trimming cost V 5 bases and J 1 base, with 21 bases left between them. CDR3 protein: CASSITPETAVSNQPQHF. CDR3 sequence (DNA): TGTGCCAGCAGTATTACCCCGGAGACAGCGGTCAGCAATCAGCCCCAGCATTTT.

This clonotype was observed a few times. The chain employs TRBV6-1 and TRBJ1-4, with 10 bases fitting TRBD1. The CDR3 sequence is 15 residues long. Germline assignment: CDR1 MNHNS and CDR2 SASEGT. Trimming cost V 2 bases and J 6 bases; bases outside gene matches: 3. The CDR3 loop reads CASSEKTGGYEKLFF. The CDR3 nucleotides read TGTGCCAGCAGTGAAAAGACAGGGGGCTATGAAAAACTGTTTTTT.

The chain recombines TRBV20-1 with TRBJ1-5, with D possibly TRBD1 on 5 matching bases. Germline CDR1 reads DFQATT; CDR2 reads SNEGSKA (reference sequence). There are 15 residues in the CDR3. Trimming removed 5 bases from V and 0 bases from J, with 14 bases in between. The CDR3 is CSADDSEYSNQPQHF. For the CDR3, the DNA is TGCAGTGCTGACGACAGCGAATATAGCAATCAGCCCCAGCATTTT.

V is TRBV5-1 and J is TRBJ2-5, with TRBD2 identical over 14 bases. J was trimmed by 1 base and V by 2 bases; bases with no gene match: 4. The CDR3 contains 17 residues. Per germline, CDR1 SGHRS and CDR2 YFSETQ. CDR3 sequence: CASSFGLAGGSQETQYF. CDR3 nucleotide sequence: TGCGCCAGCAGCTTTGGACTAGCGGGGGGTTCCCAAGAGACCCAGTACTTC.

This clonotype appeared a few times. The CDR3: CASSGTGALSNQPQHF. As DNA, the CDR3 is TGTGCCAGCAGCGGGACAGGGGCCCTTAGCAATCAGCCCCAGCATTTT. V and J are TRBV7-9 and TRBJ1-5; TRBD1 matches at 10 bases. Germline-derived CDR1 and CDR2 are SEHNR and FQNEAQ (reference sequence). V lost 5 bases and J lost 0; bases outside the gene matches: 4. This CDR3 comprises 16 residues.

The chain recombines TRBV20-1 with TRBJ1-2, with 8 bases matching TRBD1. The germline V gene encodes CDR1 DFQATT and CDR2 SNEGSKA (reference sequence). The CDR3 is 14 amino acids. The J segment lost 0 bases and the V segment lost 7 bases, leaving 7 bases of the junction unmatched. The CDR3 DNA reads as TGCAGTGTGGGACAGGCTAGGGCTAACTATGGCTACACCTTC. Protein sequence: CSVGQARANYGYTF.